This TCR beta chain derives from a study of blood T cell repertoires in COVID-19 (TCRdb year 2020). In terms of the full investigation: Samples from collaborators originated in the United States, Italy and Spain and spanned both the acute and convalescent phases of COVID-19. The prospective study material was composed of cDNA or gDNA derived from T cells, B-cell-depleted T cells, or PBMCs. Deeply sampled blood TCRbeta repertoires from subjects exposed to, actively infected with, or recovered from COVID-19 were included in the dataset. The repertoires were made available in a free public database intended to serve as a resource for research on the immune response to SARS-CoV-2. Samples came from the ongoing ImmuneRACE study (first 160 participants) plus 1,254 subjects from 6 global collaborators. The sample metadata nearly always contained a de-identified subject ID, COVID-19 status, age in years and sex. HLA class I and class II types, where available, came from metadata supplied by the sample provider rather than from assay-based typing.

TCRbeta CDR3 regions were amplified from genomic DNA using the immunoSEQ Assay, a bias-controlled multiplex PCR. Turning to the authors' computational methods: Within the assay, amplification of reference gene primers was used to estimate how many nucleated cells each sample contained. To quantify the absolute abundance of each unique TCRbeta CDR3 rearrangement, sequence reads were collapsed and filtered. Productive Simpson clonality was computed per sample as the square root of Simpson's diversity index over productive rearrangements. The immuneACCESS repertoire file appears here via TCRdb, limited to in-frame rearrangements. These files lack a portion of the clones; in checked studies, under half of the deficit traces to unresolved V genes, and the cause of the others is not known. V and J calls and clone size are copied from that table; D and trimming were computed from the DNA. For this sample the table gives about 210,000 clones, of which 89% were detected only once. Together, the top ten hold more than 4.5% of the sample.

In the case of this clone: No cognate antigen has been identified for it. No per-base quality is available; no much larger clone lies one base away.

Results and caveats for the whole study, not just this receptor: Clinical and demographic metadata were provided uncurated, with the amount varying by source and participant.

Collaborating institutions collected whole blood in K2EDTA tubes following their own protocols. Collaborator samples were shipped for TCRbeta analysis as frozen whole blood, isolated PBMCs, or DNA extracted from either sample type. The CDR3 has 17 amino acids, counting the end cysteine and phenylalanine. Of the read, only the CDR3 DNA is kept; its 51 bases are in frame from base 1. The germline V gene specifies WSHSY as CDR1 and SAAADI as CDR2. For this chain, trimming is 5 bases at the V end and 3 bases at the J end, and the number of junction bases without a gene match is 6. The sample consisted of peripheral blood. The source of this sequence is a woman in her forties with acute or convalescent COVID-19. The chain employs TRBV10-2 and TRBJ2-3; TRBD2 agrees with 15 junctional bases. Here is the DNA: TGCGCCAGCAGTCGCGGGACTAGCGGGGGGAGAACAGATACGCAGTATTTT. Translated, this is CASSRGTSGGRTDTQYF.